Following are 6 T cell receptor beta chains from one sample sequenced in a study of blood T cell repertoires in COVID-19. Assay used: immunoSEQ multiplex PCR; TCRdb lists only in-frame clones, some missing. The sample comprises 35,000 to 40,000 clones, 75% to 90% of which are singletons, and over 10% rests with the top ten. Sequenced input: peripheral blood. All receptors derive from a man between 70 and 80 years old with acute or convalescent COVID-19.

The V and J genes are TRBV12-3 or TRBV12-4 and TRBJ1-5; D unclear. V was pared by 2 bases and J by 7 bases, with 6 bases between. This CDR3 is built from 12 residues. The CDR3 nucleotides are TGTGCCAGCAGTTTATCTCAGCAGCCCCAGCATTTT. Amino acids: CASSLSQQPQHF.

The rearrangement joins TRBV5-5 to TRBJ2-7; 7 nucleotides align to TRBD2. CDR3 size: 19 residues. Per the germline V gene, CDR1 is SGHKS and CDR2 is YYEKEE (reference sequence). After removal of 2 bases from V and 0 bases from J, the junction contained 17 bases not matched to a gene. CDR3 DNA sequence: TGTGCCAGCAGCTTAGGTCCTAGCGGAGTTCCTCTCAGCTCCTACGAGCAGTACTTC. It is translated as CASSLGPSGVPLSSYEQYF. The complete variable domain, with remaining parts taken from reference TRBV5-5 and TRBJ2-7, reads DAGVTQSPTHLIKTRGQQVTLRCSPISGHKSVSWYQQVLGQGPQFIFQYYEKEERGRGNFPDRFSARQFPNYSSELNVNALLLGDSALYLCASSLGPSGVPLSSYEQYFGPGTRLTVT.

The V gene is TRBV5-1, the J gene TRBJ2-1, with 8 bases lining up with TRBD2. The CDR3 contains 17 residues. Unmatched junction bases numbered 7, after V lost 0 bases and J lost 2 bases. CDR1 and CDR2 from the germline V gene are SGHRS and YFSETQ. The CDR3 region is CASSLGLAGQTYNEQFF. CDR3 DNA sequence: TGCGCCAGCAGCTTGGGGCTAGCGGGCCAAACCTACAATGAGCAGTTCTTC.

This clone was seen once. The chain uses TRBV29-1 and TRBJ1-1; 7 positions match TRBD1. The V gene's germline CDR1 is SQVTM and CDR2 ANQGSEA. V dropped 6 bases and J dropped 4; count of bases not matched to a gene: 5. The length of the CDR3 is 12 residues. The CDR3 sequence is CSVMTGSTEAFF. The CDR3 nucleotides are TGCAGCGTGATGACAGGGAGCACTGAAGCTTTCTTT.

This chain joins TRBV5-4 and TRBJ2-2; D might be TRBD1 (6 bases). Germline V gene sequence: CDR1 SGHNT, CDR2 YYREEE (reference sequence). Trimming took 3 bases from V and 7 from J, leaving 13 bases between them. The CDR3 totals 14 residues. CDR3 residues: CASSSTGLDGELFF. The CDR3 coding sequence is TGTGCCAGCAGCTCTACAGGGCTGGACGGGGAGCTGTTTTTT.

The chain combines TRBV11-2 with TRBJ1-1; TRBD1 might be the D (5 bases). V lost 5 bases and J 5 bases, leaving 15 bases between the germline ends. Germline lookup yields CDR1 SGHAT and CDR2 FQNNGV. This CDR3 comprises 14 residues. DNA for the CDR3: TGTGCCAGCAGCCCTGGGGGGTGGGGAACTGAAGCTTTCTTT. Protein: CASSPGGWGTEAFF.